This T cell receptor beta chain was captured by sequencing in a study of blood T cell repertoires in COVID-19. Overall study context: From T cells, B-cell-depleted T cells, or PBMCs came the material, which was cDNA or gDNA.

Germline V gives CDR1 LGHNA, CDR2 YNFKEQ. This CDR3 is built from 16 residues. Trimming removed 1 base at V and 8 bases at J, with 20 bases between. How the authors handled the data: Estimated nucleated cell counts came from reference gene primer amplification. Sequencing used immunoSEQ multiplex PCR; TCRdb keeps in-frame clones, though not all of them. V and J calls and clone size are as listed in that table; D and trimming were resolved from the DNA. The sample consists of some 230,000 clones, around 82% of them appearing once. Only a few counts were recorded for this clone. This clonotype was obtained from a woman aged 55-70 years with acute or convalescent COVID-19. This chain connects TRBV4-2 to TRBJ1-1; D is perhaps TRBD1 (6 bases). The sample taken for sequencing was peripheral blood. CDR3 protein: CASSQAYSGGRPEAFF. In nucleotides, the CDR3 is TGTGCCAGCAGCCAAGCATACAGCGGGGGCAGACCAGAAGCTTTCTTT.